The 5 T cell receptor beta chains below come from one sample, sequenced in a study of blood T cell repertoires in COVID-19. Repertoires were generated with immunoSEQ multiplex PCR, while TCRdb's copy carries only in-frame clones and drops some. The sample lists over 200,000 clones; nearly 90% were seen once. Sequences were obtained from peripheral blood. The receptors shown here come from a woman between 18 and 30 years old who had recovered from COVID-19.

The rearrangement joins TRBV6-5 to TRBJ1-1; tentatively, D is TRBD1 (6 bases). In germline, CDR1 is MNHEY, CDR2 SVGAGI. Trimming took off 7 bases at V and 0 bases at J, with 9 bases between the two ends. The CDR3 is 13 amino acids. CDR3 region: CASTRQVNTEAFF. CDR3 nucleotide sequence: TGTGCCAGCACCCGACAGGTGAACACTGAAGCTTTCTTT.

This clone was observed once. The chain is built from TRBV5-4 and TRBJ2-1; no clear D gene. In germline, CDR1 is SGHNT, CDR2 YYREEE (reference sequence). This CDR3 region has 15 residues. V was shortened by 4 bases and J by 0 bases, with 11 bases between the two germline ends. CDR3 loop: CASSIESNSYNEQFF. In DNA, the CDR3 is TGTGCCAGCAGCATTGAGTCAAACTCCTACAATGAGCAGTTCTTC.

This clone has just a few counts. The CDR3 region is CASSYPGLVREQYF. CDR3 DNA: TGTGCCAGCAGTTACCCCGGACTAGTGCGGGAGCAGTACTTC. The gene calls are TRBV6-2 or TRBV6-3 and TRBJ2-7, with 7 bases that match TRBD2. Per the germline V gene, CDR1 is MNHEY and CDR2 is SVGEGT. Trimming cost V 2 bases and J 7 bases; bases outside gene matches: 8. The CDR3 runs 14 residues.

The table lists this clone with a count of one. The CDR3 here is CASSSAGLAGVVDTQYF. The DNA for the CDR3 is TGCGCCAGCAGCTCCGCGGGGCTAGCGGGAGTTGTAGATACGCAGTATTTT. The rearrangement links TRBV5-1 to TRBJ2-3, with 10 positions matching TRBD2. Germline-derived CDR1 and CDR2 are SGHRS and YFSETQ. V lost 3 bases and J lost 5; bases outside the gene matches: 12. The CDR3 is 17 residues long.

The CDR3 coding sequence is TGTGCCAGCAGCTCGGAGAGAGCAGATACGCAGTATTTT. Amino acid sequence: CASSSERADTQYF. The rearrangement joins TRBV7-2 to TRBJ2-3; D unclear. This CDR3 is 13 amino acids long. Trimming cost V 4 bases and J 4 bases, with 9 bases left between them. Germline V gives CDR1 SGHTA, CDR2 FQGNSA.